Following are 4 T cell receptor beta chains from one sample sequenced in a study of T cell changes during pregnancy in multiple sclerosis. TCRdb keeps only in-frame clones here, not all; method: immunoSEQ multiplex PCR. The sample yields some 31,000 clones, 75% to 90% seen once. This specimen was CD8+ T cells from peripheral blood mononuclear cells, taken in the second trimester of pregnancy. The receptor source for this set is a female donor with multiple sclerosis, enrolled in a pregnancy study.

The chain employs TRBV4-1 and TRBJ2-2; TRBD2 agrees at 7 bases. CDR3 length equals 15 residues. The trim removed 5 bases at V and 2 bases at J, leaving 5 bases unmatched. Looked up from germline, CDR1 is MGHRA and CDR2 is YSYEKL. CDR3: CASSSEAGNTGELFF. The CDR3 DNA sequence: TGCGCCAGCAGCTCGGAAGCGGGAAACACCGGGGAGCTGTTTTTT.

The chain has TRBV30 and TRBJ1-2; 7 nucleotides match TRBD1. The CDR3 loop spans 16 amino acids. The germline V gene encodes CDR1 GTSNPN and CDR2 SVGIG (reference sequence). With V trimmed by 3 bases and J by 8 bases, 18 bases remained unmatched. The DNA of the CDR3 is TGTGCCTGGAGGATCCCATCGACAGGGTTTCGGGAGGGCTACACCTTC. It specifies CAWRIPSTGFREGYTF.

The J gene is TRBJ2-7, the V gene TRBV7-2; 12 bases fit TRBD2. V dropped 0 bases and J dropped 3; count of bases not matched to a gene: 0. The CDR3 consists of 15 residues. Germline V lookup: CDR1 SGHTA, CDR2 FQGNSA. The CDR3 sequence: CASSLALAGGYEQYF. CDR3 bases: TGTGCCAGCAGCTTAGCACTAGCGGGAGGCTACGAGCAGTACTTC.

The chain uses TRBV27 and TRBJ2-7, with 9 bases lining up with TRBD1. There are 14 residues in the CDR3. With 2 bases clipped from V and 5 bases from J, the junction kept 4 bases outside the gene matches. Germline V CDR1 and CDR2: MNHEY, SMNVEV (reference sequence). CDR3 residues: CASSLETGGNEQYF. CDR3 sequence (DNA): TGTGCCAGCAGTTTAGAGACAGGGGGGAACGAGCAGTACTTC.